The T cell receptor beta chain described here comes from a study of cytomegalovirus exposure and HLA in healthy donors. Primers included in the PCR were 60 Vbeta and 13 Jbeta primers. Using immunoSEQ multiplex PCR, the repertoire was profiled, and TCRdb retains in-frame clones only, with some absent. The sample shows around 40,000 clones, 68% of them seen only once. V was trimmed by 6 bases and J by 3 bases, leaving 17 bases between them. The germline V gene encodes CDR1 LNHDA and CDR2 SQIVND (reference sequence). The length of the CDR3 is 15 residues. This chain joins TRBV19 and TRBJ1-1; possible D gene TRBD1, 6 bases. Sequences were obtained from PBMCs. The TCR was taken from a man between 40 and 49 years old in good health and CMV-seronegative. The DNA of the CDR3 is TGTGCCAGTAGGATTAGCGACAAGGGGGACACTGAAGCTTTCTTT. Protein sequence: CASRISDKGDTEAFF.